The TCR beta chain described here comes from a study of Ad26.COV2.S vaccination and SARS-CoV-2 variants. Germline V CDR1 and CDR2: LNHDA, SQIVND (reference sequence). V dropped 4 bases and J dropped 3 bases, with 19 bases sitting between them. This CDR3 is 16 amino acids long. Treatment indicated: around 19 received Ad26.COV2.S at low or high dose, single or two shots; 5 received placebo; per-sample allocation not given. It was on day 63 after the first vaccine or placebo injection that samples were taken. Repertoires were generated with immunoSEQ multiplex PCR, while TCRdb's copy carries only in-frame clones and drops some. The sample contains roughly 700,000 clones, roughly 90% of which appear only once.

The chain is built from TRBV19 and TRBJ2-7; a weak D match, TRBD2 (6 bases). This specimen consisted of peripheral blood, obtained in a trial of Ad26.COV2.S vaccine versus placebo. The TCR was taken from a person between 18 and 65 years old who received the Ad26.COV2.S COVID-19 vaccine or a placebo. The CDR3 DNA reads TGTGCCAGTAGTACCCAATTTGGGACTTCTCTCTACGAGCAGTACTTC. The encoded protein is CASSTQFGTSLYEQYF.